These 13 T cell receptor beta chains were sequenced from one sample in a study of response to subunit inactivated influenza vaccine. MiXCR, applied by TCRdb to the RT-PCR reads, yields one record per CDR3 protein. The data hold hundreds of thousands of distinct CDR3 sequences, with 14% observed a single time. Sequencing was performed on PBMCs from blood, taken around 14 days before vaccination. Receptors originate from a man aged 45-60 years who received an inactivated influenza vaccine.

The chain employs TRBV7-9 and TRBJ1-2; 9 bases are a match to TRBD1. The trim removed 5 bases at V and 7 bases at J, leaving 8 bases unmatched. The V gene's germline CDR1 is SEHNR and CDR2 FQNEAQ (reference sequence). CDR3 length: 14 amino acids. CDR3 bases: TGTGCCAGCAGCGCATCCGGGACAGGGTTTGGCTACACCTTC. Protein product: CASSASGTGFGYTF.

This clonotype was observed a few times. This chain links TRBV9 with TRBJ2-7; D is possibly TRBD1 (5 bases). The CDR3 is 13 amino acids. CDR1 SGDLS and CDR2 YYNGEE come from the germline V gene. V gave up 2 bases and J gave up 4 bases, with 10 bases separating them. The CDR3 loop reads CASSVRDRYEQYF. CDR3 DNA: TGTGCCAGCAGCGTCAGGGATCGGTACGAGCAGTACTTC.

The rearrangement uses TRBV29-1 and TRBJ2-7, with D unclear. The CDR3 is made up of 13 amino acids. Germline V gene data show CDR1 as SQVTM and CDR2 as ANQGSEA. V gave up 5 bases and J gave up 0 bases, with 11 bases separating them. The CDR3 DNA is TGCAGCGTTCCGGGCAGCAACTCCTACGAGCAGTACTTC. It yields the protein CSVPGSNSYEQYF.

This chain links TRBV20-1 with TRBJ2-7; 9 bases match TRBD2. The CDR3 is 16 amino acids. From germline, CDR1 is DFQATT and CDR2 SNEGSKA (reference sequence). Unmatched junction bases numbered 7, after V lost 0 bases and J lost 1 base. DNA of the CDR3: TGCAGTGCTAGAGATATCCAGCGGGAGGTTTCCTACGAGCAGTACTTC. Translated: CSARDIQREVSYEQYF.

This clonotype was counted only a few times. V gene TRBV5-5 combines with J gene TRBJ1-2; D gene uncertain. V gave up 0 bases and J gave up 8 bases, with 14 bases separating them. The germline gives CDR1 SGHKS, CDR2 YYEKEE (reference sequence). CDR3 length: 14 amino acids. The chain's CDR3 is CASSLEPDVGGYTF. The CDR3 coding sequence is TGTGCCAGCAGCTTGGAGCCCGACGTGGGGGGCTACACCTTC. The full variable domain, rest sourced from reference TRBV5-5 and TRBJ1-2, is DAGVTQSPTHLIKTRGQQVTLRCSPISGHKSVSWYQQVLGQGPQFIFQYYEKEERGRGNFPDRFSARQFPNYSSELNVNALLLGDSALYLCASSLEPDVGGYTFGSGTRLTVV.

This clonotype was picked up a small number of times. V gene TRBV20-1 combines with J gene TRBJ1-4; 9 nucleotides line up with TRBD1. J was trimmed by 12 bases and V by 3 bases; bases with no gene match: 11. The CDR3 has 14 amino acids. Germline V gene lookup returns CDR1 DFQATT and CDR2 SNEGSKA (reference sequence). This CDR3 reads CSASRPGQGKQLFF. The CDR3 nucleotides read TGCAGTGCTAGCCGTCCAGGACAGGGGAAGCAACTGTTTTTT.

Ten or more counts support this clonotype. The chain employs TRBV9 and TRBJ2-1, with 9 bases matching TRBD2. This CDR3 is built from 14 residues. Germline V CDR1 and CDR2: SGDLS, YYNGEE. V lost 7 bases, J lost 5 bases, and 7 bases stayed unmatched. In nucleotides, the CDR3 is TGTGCCAGCGGTCCAGCGGGGGGAAACAATGAGCAGTTCTTC. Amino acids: CASGPAGGNNEQFF.

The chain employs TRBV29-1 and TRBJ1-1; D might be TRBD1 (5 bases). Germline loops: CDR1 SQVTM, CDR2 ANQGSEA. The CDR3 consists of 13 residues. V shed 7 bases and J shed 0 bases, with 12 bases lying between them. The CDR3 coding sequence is TGCAGCGCTGGTCGGGGGATGAACACTGAAGCTTTCTTT. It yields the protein CSAGRGMNTEAFF.

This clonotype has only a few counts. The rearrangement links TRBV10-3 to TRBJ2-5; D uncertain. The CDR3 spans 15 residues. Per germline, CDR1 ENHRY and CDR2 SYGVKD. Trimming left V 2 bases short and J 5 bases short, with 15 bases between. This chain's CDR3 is CAISEGPGSSETQYF. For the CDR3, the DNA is TGTGCCATCAGTGAGGGACCAGGCTCAAGTGAGACCCAGTACTTC.

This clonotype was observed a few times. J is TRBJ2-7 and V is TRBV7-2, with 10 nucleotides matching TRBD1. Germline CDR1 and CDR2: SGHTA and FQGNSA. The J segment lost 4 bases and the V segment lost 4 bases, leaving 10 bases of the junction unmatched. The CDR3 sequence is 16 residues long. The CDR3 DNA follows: TGTGCCAGCAGCTCTTTTCGGGACAGGGGCCTTTACGAGCAGTACTTC. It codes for CASSSFRDRGLYEQYF.

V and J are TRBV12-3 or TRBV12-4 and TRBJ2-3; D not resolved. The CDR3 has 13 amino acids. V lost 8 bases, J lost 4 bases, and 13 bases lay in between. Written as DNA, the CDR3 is TGTGCCAGCGGGGTGTACAGAGCAGATACGCAGTATTTT. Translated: CASGVYRADTQYF.

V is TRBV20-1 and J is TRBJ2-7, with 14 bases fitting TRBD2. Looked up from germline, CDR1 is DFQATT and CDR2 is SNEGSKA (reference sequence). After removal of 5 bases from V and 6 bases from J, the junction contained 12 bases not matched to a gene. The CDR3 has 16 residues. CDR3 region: CSARLAGGRSQGEQYF. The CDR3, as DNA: TGCAGTGCTCGACTAGCGGGAGGGCGGTCTCAGGGCGAGCAGTACTTC.

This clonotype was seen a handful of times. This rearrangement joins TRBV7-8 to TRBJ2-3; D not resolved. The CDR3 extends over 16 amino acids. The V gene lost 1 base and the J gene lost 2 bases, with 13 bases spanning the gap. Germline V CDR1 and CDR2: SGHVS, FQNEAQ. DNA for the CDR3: TGTGCCAGCAGCTTAGTAAACGGTTATTACACAGATACGCAGTATTTT. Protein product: CASSLVNGYYTDTQYF.